This TCR beta chain was observed in a study of breast tumors, draining lymph nodes, adjacent tissues. Study results and caveats: That most tumor T cells come from lymph nodes remained unproven. Luminal-like breast cancer showed significantly higher tumor–nontumor repertoire similarity than basal-like. Tumor TCR diversity was below lymph nodes but above nontumor tissue.

This clonotype was counted many times. What it recognizes is unknown. Samples came from axillary lymph nodes draining the breast cancer. One entry per CDR3 protein results from TCRdb running MiXCR on the multiplex PCR reads. The sample lists under 150,000 distinct CDR3 sequences, 15% to 20% occurring once. This CDR3 comprises 14 residues. Germline CDR1 and CDR2: SGDLS and YYNGEE. V was clipped by 0 bases and J by 6 bases, with 9 bases between them. Sequencing was carried out using axillary lymph node tissue. The rearrangement uses TRBV9 and TRBJ2-2; no clear D. The source is a female donor with breast cancer. Some clones in this sample may be carry-over from other donors' samples. CDR3 in DNA: TGTGCCAGCAGCGTAGCTACTTGGGCCGGGGAGCTGTTTTTT. Protein: CASSVATWAGELFF. Supplemented by reference TRBV9 and TRBJ2-2, the full variable domain reads DSGVTQTPKHLITATGQRVTLRCSPRSGDLSVYWYQQSLDQGLQFLIQYYNGEERAKGNILERFSAQQFPDLHSELNLSSLELGDSALYFCASSVATWAGELFFGEGSRLTVL.